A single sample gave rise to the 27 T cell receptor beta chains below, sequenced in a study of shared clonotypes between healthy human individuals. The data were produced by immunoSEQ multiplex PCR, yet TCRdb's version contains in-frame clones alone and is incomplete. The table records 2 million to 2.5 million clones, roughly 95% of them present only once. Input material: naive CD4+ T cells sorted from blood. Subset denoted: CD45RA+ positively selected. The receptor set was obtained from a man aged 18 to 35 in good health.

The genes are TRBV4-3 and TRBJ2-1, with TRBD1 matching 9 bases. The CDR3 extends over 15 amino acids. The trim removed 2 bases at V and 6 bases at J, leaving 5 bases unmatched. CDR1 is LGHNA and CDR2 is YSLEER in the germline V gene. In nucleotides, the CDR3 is TGCGCCAGCAGCCAATGGGACAGGGATTTCAATGAGCAGTTCTTC. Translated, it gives CASSQWDRDFNEQFF.

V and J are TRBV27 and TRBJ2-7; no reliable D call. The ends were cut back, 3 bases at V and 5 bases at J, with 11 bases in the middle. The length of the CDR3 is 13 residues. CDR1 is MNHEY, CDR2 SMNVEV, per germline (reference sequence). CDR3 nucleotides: TGTGCCAGCAGTTTTCGGTTCGCGGACGAGCAGTACTTC. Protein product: CASSFRFADEQYF.

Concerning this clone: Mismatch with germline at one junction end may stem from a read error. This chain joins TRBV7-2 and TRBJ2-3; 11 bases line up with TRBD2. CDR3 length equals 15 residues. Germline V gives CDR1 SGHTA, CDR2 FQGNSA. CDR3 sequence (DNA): TGTGCCAGCAGCGTAGCGGGACTAGCGGTGCAGATGCAGTATTTT. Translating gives CASSVAGLAVQMQYF.

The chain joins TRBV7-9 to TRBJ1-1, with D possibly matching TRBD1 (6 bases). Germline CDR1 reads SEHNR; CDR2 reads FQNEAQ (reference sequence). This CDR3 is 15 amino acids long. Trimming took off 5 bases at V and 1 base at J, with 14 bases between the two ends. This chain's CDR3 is CASSQLAGANTEAFF. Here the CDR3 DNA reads TGTGCCAGCAGCCAACTGGCAGGGGCGAACACTGAAGCTTTCTTT. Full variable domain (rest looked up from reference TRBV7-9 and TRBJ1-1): DTGVSQNPRHKITKRGQNVTFRCDPISEHNRLYWYRQTLGQGPEFLTYFQNEAQLEKSRLLSDRFSAERPKGSFSTLEIQRTEQGDSAMYLCASSQLAGANTEAFFGQGTRLTVV.

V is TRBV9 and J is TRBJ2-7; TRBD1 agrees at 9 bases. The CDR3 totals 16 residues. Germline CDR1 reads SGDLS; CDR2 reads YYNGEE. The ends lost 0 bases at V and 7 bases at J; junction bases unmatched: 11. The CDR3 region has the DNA TGTGCCAGCAGCGTAGATGTCGGGACAGGGCTCGAGGAGCAGTACTTC. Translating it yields CASSVDVGTGLEEQYF.

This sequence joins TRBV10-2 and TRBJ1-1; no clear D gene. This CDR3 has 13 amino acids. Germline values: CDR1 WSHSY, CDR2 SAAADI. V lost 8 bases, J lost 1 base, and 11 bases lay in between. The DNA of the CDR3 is TGCGCCAGCGTCCAGCTCCAGAACACTGAAGCTTTCTTT. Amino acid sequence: CASVQLQNTEAFF.

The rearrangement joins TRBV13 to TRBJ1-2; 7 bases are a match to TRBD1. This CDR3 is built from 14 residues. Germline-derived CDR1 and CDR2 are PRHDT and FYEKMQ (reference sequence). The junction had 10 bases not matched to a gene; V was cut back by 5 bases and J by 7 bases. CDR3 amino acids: CASSRRTGLRGYTF. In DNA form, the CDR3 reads TGTGCCAGCAGCCGCCGGACAGGTCTCCGTGGCTACACCTTC.

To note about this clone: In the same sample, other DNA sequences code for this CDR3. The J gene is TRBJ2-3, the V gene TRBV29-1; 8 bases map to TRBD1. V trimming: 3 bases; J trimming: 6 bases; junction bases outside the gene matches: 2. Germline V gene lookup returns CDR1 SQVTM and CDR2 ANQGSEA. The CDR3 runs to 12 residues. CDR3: CSVDQGADTQYF. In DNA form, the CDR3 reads TGCAGCGTTGACCAGGGGGCGGATACGCAGTATTTT.

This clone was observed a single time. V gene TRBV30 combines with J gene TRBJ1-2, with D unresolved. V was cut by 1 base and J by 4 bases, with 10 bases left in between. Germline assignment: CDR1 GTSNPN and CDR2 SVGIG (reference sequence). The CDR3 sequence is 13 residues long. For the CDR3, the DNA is TGTGCCTGGAGTGGTCAGGAGGTCTATGGCTACACCTTC. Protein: CAWSGQEVYGYTF.

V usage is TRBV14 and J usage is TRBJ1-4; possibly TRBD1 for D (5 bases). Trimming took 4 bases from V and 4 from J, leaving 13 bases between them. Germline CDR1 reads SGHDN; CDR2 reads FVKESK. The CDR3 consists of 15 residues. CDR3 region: CASSPGGTLNEKLFF. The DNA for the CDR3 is TGTGCCAGCAGCCCCGGCGGGACCCTTAATGAAAAACTGTTTTTT.

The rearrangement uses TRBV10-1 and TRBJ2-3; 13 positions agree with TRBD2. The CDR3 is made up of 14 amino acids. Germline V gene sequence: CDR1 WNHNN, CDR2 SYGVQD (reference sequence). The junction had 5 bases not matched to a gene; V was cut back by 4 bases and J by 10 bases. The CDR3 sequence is CASSGLAGGTAQYF. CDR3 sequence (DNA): TGCGCCAGCAGTGGACTAGCGGGGGGCACGGCGCAGTATTTT.

The CDR3 loop is CASYDPGQGSGYTF. CDR3 in DNA: TGTGCCAGCTATGATCCGGGACAGGGGTCAGGCTACACCTTC. The genes are TRBV19 and TRBJ1-2, with 10 nucleotides matching TRBD1. The trim removed 9 bases at V and 8 bases at J, leaving 12 bases unmatched. The CDR3 runs to 14 residues. Germline values: CDR1 LNHDA, CDR2 SQIVND (reference sequence).

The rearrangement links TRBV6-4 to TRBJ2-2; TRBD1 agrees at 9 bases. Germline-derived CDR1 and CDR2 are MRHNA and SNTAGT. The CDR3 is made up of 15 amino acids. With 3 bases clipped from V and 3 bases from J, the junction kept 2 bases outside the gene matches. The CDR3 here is CASSEGQGYTGELFF. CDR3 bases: TGTGCCAGCAGTGAAGGACAGGGGTACACCGGGGAGCTGTTTTTT.

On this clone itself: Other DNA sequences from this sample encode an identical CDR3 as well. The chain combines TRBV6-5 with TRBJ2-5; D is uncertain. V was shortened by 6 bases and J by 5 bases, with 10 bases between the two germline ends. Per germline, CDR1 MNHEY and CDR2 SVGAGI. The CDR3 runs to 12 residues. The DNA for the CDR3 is TGTGCCAGCAGCCGCGGCCAGGAGACCCAGTACTTC. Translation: CASSRGQETQYF.

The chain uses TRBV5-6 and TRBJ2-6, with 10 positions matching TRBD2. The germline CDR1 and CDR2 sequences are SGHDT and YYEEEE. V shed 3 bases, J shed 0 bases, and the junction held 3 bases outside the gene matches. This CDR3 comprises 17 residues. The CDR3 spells CASSWTSGTSGANVLTF. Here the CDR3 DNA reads TGTGCCAGCAGCTGGACTAGCGGTACCTCTGGGGCCAACGTCCTGACTTTC. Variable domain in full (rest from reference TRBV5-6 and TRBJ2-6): DAGVTQSPTHLIKTRGQQVTLRCSPKSGHDTVSWYQQALGQGPQFIFQYYEEEERQRGNFPDRFSGHQFPNYSSELNVNALLLGDSALYLCASSWTSGTSGANVLTFGAGSRLTVL.

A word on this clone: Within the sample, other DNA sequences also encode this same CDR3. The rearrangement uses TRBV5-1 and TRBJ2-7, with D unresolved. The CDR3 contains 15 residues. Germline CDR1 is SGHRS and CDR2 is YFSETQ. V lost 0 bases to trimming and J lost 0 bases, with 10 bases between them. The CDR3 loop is CASSLVAASSYEQYF. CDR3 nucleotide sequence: TGCGCCAGCAGCTTGGTGGCCGCGAGCTCCTACGAGCAGTACTTC.

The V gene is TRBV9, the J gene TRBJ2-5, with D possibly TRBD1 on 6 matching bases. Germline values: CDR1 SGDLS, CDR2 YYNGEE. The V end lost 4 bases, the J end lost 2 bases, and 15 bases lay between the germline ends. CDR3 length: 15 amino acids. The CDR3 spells CASSTSGDLQETQYF. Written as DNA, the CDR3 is TGTGCCAGCAGCACCTCAGGGGACCTACAAGAGACCCAGTACTTC. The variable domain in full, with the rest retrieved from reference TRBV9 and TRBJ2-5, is DSGVTQTPKHLITATGQRVTLRCSPRSGDLSVYWYQQSLDQGLQFLIQYYNGEERAKGNILERFSAQQFPDLHSELNLSSLELGDSALYFCASSTSGDLQETQYFGPGTRLLVL.

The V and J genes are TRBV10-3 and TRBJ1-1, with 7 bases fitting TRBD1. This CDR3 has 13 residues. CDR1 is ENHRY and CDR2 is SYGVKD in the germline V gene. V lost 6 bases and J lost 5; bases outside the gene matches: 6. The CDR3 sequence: CAISAGGWTEAFF. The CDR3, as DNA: TGTGCCATCAGCGCAGGGGGGTGGACTGAAGCTTTCTTT.

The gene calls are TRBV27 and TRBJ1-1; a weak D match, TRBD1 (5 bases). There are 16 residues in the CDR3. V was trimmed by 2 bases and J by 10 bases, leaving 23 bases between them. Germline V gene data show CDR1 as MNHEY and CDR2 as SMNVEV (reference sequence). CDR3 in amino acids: CASSLGASPTPLGAFF. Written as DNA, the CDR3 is TGTGCCAGCAGTTTAGGGGCTTCTCCCACCCCACTAGGAGCTTTCTTT.

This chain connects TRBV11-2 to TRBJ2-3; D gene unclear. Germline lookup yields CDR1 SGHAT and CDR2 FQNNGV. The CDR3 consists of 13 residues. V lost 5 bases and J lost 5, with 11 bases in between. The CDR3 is CASSKSTVDTQYF. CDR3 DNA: TGTGCCAGCAGCAAGTCAACAGTAGATACGCAGTATTTT. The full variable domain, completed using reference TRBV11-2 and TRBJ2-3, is EAGVAQSPRYKIIEKRQSVAFWCNPISGHATLYWYQQILGQGPKLLIQFQNNGVVDDSQLPKDRFSAERLKGVDSTLKIQPAKLEDSAVYLCASSKSTVDTQYFGPGTRLTVL.

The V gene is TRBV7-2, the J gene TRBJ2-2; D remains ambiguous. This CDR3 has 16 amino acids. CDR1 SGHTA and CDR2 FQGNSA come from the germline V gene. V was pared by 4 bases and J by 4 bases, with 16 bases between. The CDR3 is CASSSIPIMGTGELFF. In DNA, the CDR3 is TGTGCCAGCAGCTCCATACCTATAATGGGCACCGGGGAGCTGTTTTTT.

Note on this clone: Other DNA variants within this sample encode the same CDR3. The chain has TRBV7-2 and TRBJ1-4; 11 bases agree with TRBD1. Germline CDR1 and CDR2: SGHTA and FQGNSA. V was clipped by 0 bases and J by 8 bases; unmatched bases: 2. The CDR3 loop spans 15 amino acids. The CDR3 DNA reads TGTGCCAGCAGCTTAGCGGGGACAGGGGGGGAAAAACTGTTTTTT. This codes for CASSLAGTGGEKLFF.

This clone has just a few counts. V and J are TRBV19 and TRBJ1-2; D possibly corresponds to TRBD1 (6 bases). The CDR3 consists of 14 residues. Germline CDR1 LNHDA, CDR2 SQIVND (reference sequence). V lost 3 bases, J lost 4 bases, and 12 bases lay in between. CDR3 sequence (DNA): TGTGCCAGTAGTATGGTGGACAGTATCTATGGCTACACCTTC. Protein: CASSMVDSIYGYTF.

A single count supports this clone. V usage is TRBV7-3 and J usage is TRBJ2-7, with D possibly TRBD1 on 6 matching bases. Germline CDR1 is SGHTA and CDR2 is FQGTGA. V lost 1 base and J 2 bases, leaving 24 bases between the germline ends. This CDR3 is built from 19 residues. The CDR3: CASSLKPAFRGARTYEQYF. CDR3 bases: TGTGCCAGCAGCTTAAAGCCGGCTTTCAGGGGCGCCCGGACCTACGAGCAGTACTTC. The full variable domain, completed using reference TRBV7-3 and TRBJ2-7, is GAGVSQTPSNKVTEKGKYVELRCDPISGHTALYWYRQSLGQGPEFLIYFQGTGAADDSGLPNDRFFAVRPEGSVSTLKIQRTERGDSAVYLCASSLKPAFRGARTYEQYFGPGTRLTVT.

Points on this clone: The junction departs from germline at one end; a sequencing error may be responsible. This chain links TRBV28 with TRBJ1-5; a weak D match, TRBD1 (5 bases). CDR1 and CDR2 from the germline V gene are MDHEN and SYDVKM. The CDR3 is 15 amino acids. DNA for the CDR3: TGTGCCGGCAGCAGGGTGGGTGGTACCAACCAGCCCCAGCATTTT. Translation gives CAGSRVGGTNQPQHF.

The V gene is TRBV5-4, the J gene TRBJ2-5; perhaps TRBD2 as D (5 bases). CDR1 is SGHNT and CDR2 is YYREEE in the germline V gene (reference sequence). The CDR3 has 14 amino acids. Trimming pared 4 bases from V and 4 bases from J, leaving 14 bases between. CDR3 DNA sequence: TGTGCCAGCAGCCCCCCTTTTGAGGGAGAGACCCAGTACTTC. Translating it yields CASSPPFEGETQYF.

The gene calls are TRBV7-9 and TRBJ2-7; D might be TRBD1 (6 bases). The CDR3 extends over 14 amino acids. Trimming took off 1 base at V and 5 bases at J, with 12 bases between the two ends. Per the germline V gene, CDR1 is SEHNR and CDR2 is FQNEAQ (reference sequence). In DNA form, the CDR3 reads TGTGCCAGCAGCTTAGGGACAGTTAAGGACGAGCAGTACTTC. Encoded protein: CASSLGTVKDEQYF.